Sequencing of this T cell receptor (beta chain) was carried out in a study of identical twins. Overall study results and limits: The models systematically underestimated how much out-of-frame TCR alpha was shared in monozygotic twins.

Germline V gene sequence: CDR1 MRHNA, CDR2 SNTAGT. V lost 10 bases to trimming and J lost 1 base; unmatched junction nucleotides: 11. The CDR3 is made up of 17 amino acids. TCRdb redid the calling of the 5' RACE reads with MiXCR, one entry per CDR3 protein. Of 310,000 or so distinct CDR3 sequences listed, roughly 9.8% were seen once; the top ten hold approximately 6.5%. This clonotype occurred many times. The target antigen is unknown. These data were also reused for a study on yellow fever vaccine responses in identical twins.

The origin of this receptor is a woman between 18 and 29 years old in good health. The sample comprised CD8+ T cells sorted from blood. The rearrangement joins TRBV6-4 to TRBJ2-1; TRBD2 aligns across 12 bases. Here the CDR3 reads CATQASGGAMSYNEQFF. The DNA of the CDR3 is TGTGCCACTCAGGCTAGCGGGGGGGCCATGTCCTACAATGAGCAGTTCTTC.